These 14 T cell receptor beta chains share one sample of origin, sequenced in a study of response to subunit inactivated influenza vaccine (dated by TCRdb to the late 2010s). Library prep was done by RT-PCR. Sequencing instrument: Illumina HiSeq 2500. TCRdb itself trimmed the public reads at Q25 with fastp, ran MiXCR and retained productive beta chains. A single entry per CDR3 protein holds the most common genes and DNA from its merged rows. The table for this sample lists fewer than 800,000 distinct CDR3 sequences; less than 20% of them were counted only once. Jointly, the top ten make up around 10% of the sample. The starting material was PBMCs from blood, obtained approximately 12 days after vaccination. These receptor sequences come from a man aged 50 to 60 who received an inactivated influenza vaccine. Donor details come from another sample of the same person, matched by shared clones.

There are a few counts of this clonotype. The CDR3 bases are TGCGCCAGCAGCCAAGATATTGGGGAAACTGAAGCTTTCTTT. Translating it yields CASSQDIGETEAFF. J is TRBJ1-1 and V is TRBV4-3; D remains ambiguous. Trimming stripped 0 bases from V and 5 bases from J, with 10 bases between. Germline V gene lookup returns CDR1 LGHNA and CDR2 YSLEER. The CDR3 consists of 14 residues.

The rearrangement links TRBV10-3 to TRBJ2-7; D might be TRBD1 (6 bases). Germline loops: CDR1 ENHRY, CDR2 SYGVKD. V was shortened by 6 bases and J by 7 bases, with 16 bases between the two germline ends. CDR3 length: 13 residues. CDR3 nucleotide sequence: TGTGCCATCAGAGACTCCACAGGGAATGAGCAGTACTTC. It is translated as CAIRDSTGNEQYF.

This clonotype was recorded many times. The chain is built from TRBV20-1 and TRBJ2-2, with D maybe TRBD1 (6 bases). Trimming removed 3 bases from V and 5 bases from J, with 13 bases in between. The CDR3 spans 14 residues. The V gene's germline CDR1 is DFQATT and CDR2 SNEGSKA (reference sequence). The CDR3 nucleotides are TGCAGTGCTAGCGGGACACCCGGGACCGGGGAGCTGTTTTTT. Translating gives CSASGTPGTGELFF.

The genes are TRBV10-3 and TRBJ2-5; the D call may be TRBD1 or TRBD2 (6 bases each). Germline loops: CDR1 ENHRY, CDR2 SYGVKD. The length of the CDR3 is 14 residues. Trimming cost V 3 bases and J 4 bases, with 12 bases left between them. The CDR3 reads CAISEEGGVETQYF. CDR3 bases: TGTGCCATCAGTGAAGAGGGGGGCGTAGAGACCCAGTACTTC.

The CDR3 bases are TGTGCCAGCAGCTTTCTACCCGGACAGTCCTACGAGCAGTACTTC. Its translation is CASSFLPGQSYEQYF. The chain joins TRBV5-5 to TRBJ2-7, with D tentatively TRBD1 (6 bases). Germline V gene data show CDR1 as SGHKS and CDR2 as YYEKEE (reference sequence). The CDR3 sequence is 15 residues long. V gave up 2 bases and J gave up 1 base, with 13 bases separating them.

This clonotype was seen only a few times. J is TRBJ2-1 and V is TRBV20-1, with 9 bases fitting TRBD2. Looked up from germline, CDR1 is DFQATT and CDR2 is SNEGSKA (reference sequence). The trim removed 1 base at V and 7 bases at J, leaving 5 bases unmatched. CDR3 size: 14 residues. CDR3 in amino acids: CSARVLAGENEQFF. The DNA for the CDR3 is TGCAGTGCTAGAGTATTAGCGGGAGAAAATGAGCAGTTCTTC.

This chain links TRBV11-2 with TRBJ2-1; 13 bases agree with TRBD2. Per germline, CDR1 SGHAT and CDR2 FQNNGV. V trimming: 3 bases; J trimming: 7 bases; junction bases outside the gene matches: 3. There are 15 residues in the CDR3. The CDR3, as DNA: TGTGCCAGCAGCTTCACACTAGCGGGGGGGAATGAGCAGTTCTTC. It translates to CASSFTLAGGNEQFF.

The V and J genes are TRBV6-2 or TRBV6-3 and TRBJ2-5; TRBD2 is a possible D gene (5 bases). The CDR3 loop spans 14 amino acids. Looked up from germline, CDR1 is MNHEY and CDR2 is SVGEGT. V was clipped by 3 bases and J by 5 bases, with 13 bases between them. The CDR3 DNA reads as TGTGCCAGCAGTTATTTTTCCGGCGGGGAGACCCAGTACTTC. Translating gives CASSYFSGGETQYF.

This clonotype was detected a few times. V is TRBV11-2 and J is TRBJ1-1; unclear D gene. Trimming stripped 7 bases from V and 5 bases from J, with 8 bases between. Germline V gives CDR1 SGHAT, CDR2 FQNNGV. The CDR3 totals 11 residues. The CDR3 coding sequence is TGTGCCAGCACGAGGGTGACTGAAGCTTTCTTT. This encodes CASTRVTEAFF.

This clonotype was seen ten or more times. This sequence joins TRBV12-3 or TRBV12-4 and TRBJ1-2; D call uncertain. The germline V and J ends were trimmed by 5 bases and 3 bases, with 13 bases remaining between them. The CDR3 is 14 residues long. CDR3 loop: CASSPPGGYYGYTF. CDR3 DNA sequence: TGTGCCAGCAGTCCCCCCGGAGGATACTATGGCTACACCTTC.

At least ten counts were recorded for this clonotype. Here the CDR3 reads CSARQVPGEQFF. CDR3 DNA: TGCAGTGCTAGACAGGTACCCGGGGAGCAGTTCTTC. The V and J genes are TRBV20-1 and TRBJ2-1; no reliable D call. Germline CDR1 and CDR2: DFQATT and SNEGSKA (reference sequence). This CDR3 region has 12 residues. V was cut by 2 bases and J by 10 bases, with 12 bases left in between.

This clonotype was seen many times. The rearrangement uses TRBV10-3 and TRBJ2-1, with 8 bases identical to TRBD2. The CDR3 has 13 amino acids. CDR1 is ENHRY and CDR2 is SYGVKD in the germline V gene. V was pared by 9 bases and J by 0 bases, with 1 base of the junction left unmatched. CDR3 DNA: TGTGCCATGAGCGGGGGCTCCTACAATGAGCAGTTCTTC. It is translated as CAMSGGSYNEQFF.

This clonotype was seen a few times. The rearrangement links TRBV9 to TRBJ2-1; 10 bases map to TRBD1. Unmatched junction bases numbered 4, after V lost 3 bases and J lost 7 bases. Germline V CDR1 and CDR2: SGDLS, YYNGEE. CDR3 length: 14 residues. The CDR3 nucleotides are TGTGCCAGCAGCGCCAGGACAGGGGGAAATGAGCAGTTCTTC. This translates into CASSARTGGNEQFF. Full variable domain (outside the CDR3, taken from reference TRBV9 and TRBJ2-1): DSGVTQTPKHLITATGQRVTLRCSPRSGDLSVYWYQQSLDQGLQFLIQYYNGEERAKGNILERFSAQQFPDLHSELNLSSLELGDSALYFCASSARTGGNEQFFGPGTRLTVL.

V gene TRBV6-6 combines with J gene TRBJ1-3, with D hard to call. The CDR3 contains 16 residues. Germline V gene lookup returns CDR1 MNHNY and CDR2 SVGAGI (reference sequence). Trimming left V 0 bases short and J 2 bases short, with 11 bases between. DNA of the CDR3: TGTGCCAGCAGTTACTCGGACTCCCCAACTGGAAACACCATATATTTT. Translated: CASSYSDSPTGNTIYF.